These 4 T cell receptor beta chains originate from one sample sequenced in a study of a mutant IDH1 vaccine in newly diagnosed glioma. Assay: immunoSEQ multiplex PCR; the TCRdb copy retains only in-frame clones and omits some. The sample yields fewer than 35,000 clones, 90% seen once. Noted time point: week 11, during vaccination. Doses of 300 ug of mutant IDH1 20-mer peptide were given with topical imiquimod. These receptors lack a known antigen. The sequences come from PBMCs, collected from a glioma patient whose treatment included an IDH1 peptide vaccine. The source of these receptors is a man younger than 35 with glioma.

J is TRBJ2-3 and V is TRBV29-1; maybe TRBD2 (6 bases). CDR3 length equals 12 residues. Trimming pared 4 bases from V and 2 bases from J, leaving 7 bases between. Germline values: CDR1 SQVTM, CDR2 ANQGSEA. The CDR3 loop is CSVVADTDTQYF. CDR3 nucleotide sequence: TGCAGCGTTGTAGCGGACACAGATACGCAGTATTTT.

The chain has TRBV7-8 and TRBJ2-6, with D hard to call. V was clipped by 1 base and J by 0 bases, with 1 base between them. CDR3 length equals 14 residues. Germline V gives CDR1 SGHVS, CDR2 FQNEAQ. The CDR3 sequence: CASSLVSGANVLTF. CDR3 sequence (DNA): TGTGCCAGCAGCTTAGTCTCTGGGGCCAACGTCCTGACTTTC.

This chain links TRBV10-3 with TRBJ1-1; a weak D match, TRBD1 (5 bases). The CDR3 contains 11 residues. Germline CDR1 is ENHRY and CDR2 is SYGVKD. V gave up 4 bases and J gave up 14 bases, with 14 bases separating them. CDR3 nucleotides: TGTGCCATCAGTGGGGGAGGAGGGGCGTTCTTT. Translating gives CAISGGGGAFF.

The chain links TRBV9 to TRBJ2-3; D unresolved. The CDR3 consists of 14 residues. The germline gives CDR1 SGDLS, CDR2 YYNGEE. V was clipped by 1 base and J by 0 bases, with 6 bases between them. CDR3 amino acids: CASSVLGSTDTQYF. CDR3 coding DNA: TGTGCCAGCAGCGTACTCGGAAGCACAGATACGCAGTATTTT.